The clone carrying this TCR beta chain was seen more than once but under ten times. What it recognizes is unknown. The data originate from a study of identical twins. Study results and caveats: Compared with models, monozygotic twins showed more out-of-frame TCR alpha sharing. While abundant cord blood beta clonotypes carried fewer insertions, memory repertoires showed no such pattern.

The CDR3 totals 12 residues. Germline V gives CDR1 SNHLY, CDR2 FYNNEI. Trimming shortened V by 7 bases and J by 5 bases, and 9 bases separated the two germline ends. TCRdb recomputed calls from the 5' RACE reads with MiXCR, one row per CDR3 protein. The sample records about 220,000 distinct CDR3 sequences, about 6.7% being singletons. The same sample was also studied in work on T cells expressing NK-cell markers.

What was sequenced was CD8+ T cells sorted from blood. The origin of this receptor is a woman younger than 35 in good health. The V gene is TRBV2, the J gene TRBJ2-1, with D tentatively TRBD1 or TRBD2 (5 bases each). The CDR3 nucleotides are TGTGCCAGCATAACGGGACACAATGAGCAGTTCTTC. Its protein is CASITGHNEQFF.